The present T cell receptor (beta chain) was sequenced within a study of neoadjuvant anti-PD-1 for oral cavity cancer. Study-level information: Patients mostly received three to four biweekly nivolumab doses at 3 mg/kg before surgery.

Most tumor samples had 4 to 6 ug input DNA in two replicates. The protocol was immunoSEQ multiplex PCR, while the TCRdb copy is restricted to in-frame clones and leaves out a portion. The data show tens of thousands of clones, approximately 26% seen once. The CDR3 covers 13 residues. The V and J ends lost 5 bases and 4 bases respectively, with 11 bases between them. Germline V gives CDR1 MNHEY, CDR2 SMNVEV (reference sequence). Time point noted: after neoadjuvant nivolumab, at surgical resection. Overall study results and limits: Pretreatment Treg/Th17 ratio correlated inversely with post-treatment tumor clonality.

This clone was observed a few times. The antigen remains unidentified. The V gene is TRBV27, the J gene TRBJ1-2; D is possibly TRBD1 (6 bases). The clonotype comes from a person aged 40 to 85 with oral cavity squamous cell carcinoma. The starting material was tumor tissue, obtained after nivolumab (anti-PD-1) treatment. The CDR3 DNA sequence: TGTGCCAGCAGTCCCGGACAGTTCTATGGCTACACCTTC. Its translation is CASSPGQFYGYTF.